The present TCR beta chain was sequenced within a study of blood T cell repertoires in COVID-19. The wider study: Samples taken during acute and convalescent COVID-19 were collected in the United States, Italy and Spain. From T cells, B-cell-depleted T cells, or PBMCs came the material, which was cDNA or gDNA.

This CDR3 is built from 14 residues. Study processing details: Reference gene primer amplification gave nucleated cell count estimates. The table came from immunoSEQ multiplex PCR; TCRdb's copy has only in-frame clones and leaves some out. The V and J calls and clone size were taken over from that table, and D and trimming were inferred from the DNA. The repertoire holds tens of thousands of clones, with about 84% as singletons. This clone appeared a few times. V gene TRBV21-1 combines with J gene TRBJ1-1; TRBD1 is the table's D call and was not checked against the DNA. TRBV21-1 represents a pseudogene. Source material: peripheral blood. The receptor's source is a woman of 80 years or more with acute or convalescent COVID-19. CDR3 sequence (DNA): TGTGCCAGCAGCAAAGGGACAGGGGGGGCTGAAGCTTTCTTT. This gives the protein CASSKGTGGAEAFF.